What follows describes a single T cell receptor beta chain. It lacks a known antigen. Base qualities are not provided; no much larger clone lies one nucleotide away. The record originates from a study of blood T cell repertoires in COVID-19 (TCRdb year 2020). About the study as a whole: The collaborator samples originated in the United States, Italy and Spain and spanned the acute and convalescent phases of COVID-19. A de-identified subject ID, COVID-19 status, age in years and sex were almost always included in the sample metadata. Subjects who had been exposed to COVID-19, were actively infected with it, or had recovered from it provided the deeply sampled blood TCRbeta repertoires that made up the dataset. The material from the prospective study consisted of cDNA or gDNA derived from T cells, B-cell-depleted T cells, or PBMCs. A freely available public database, intended as a resource for researchers studying the immune response to SARS-CoV-2, is where the repertoires were released. The samples were drawn from the first 160 participants of the ongoing ImmuneRACE study and from under 1,500 subjects provided by 6 global collaborators. Where available, HLA class I and class II types were obtained from metadata supplied by the sample provider rather than from assay-based typing.

The immunoSEQ Assay, a bias-controlled multiplex PCR, was used to amplify TCRbeta CDR3 regions from genomic DNA. Regarding the original processing steps: Within the assay, amplification of reference gene primers was used to estimate how many nucleated cells each sample contained. To quantify the absolute abundance of each unique TCRbeta CDR3 rearrangement, sequence reads were collapsed and filtered. For each sample, productive Simpson clonality was calculated as the square root of Simpson's diversity index across productive rearrangements. TCRdb obtained this table from immuneACCESS and retained in-frame rearrangements with V and J assigned. These tables miss some clones; where compared with another copy, unresolved V genes account for less than half of the shortfall, and the remainder is unexplained. V and J calls and clone size follow that table, whereas D and trimming were derived from the DNA. Recorded for this sample are 200,000 to 250,000 clones; more than 65% of them occurred a single time. The ten top clones hold roughly 8.7% of the sample.

Each collaborating institution followed its own protocols to collect whole blood in K2EDTA tubes. Collaborator samples were shipped for TCRbeta analysis as frozen whole blood, isolated PBMCs, or DNA extracted from either sample type. Study-level results and caveats: The quantity of clinical and demographic metadata differed by source and by participant and was supplied without curation.

From the cysteine up to the phenylalanine, the CDR3 has a length of 12 residues. The retained sequence is limited to the CDR3, 36 bases, with the frame set at the first base. The CDR1 and CDR2 encoded by the germline V gene (reference sequence) are SGHNT and YYREEE. V loses 1 base of germline sequence and J loses 6 bases, and the interval between the two ends is 7 bases. The chain couples TRBV5-4 to TRBJ1-1; the D gene remains uncertain. The sequencing sample was made of peripheral blood. The sequence was collected from a middle-aged man with active or convalescent COVID-19. In nucleotide form, the sequence is TGTGCCAGCAGCTTGTTGGGCTCTGAAGCTTTCTTT. Translation gives CASSLLGSEAFF.